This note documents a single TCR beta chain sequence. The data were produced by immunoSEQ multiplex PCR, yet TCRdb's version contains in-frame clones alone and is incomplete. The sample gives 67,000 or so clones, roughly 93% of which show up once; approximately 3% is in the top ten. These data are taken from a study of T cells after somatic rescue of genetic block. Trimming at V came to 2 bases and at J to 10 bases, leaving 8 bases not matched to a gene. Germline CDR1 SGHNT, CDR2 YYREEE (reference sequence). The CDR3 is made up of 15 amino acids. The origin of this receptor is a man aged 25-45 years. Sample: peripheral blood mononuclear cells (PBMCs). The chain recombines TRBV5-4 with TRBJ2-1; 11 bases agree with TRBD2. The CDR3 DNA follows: TGTGCCAGCAGCTTCCTAGCGGGGGGCTACAGGGAGCAGTTCTTC. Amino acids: CASSFLAGGYREQFF.